This T cell receptor (beta chain) was sequenced during a study of T cell responses to AZD1222 COVID-19 vaccine. Study results and limitations: Two AZD1222 doses significantly raised spike-specific TCR breadth and depth over controls. Just five to seven people given AZD1222 tested seropositive at baseline.

Data came from immunoSEQ multiplex PCR; TCRdb stores just in-frame clones and leaves some out. The repertoire holds more than 150,000 clones, roughly nine tenths seen once, with 5.5% to 7% in the top ten. Concerning this clone itself: Its target is unknown.

V was shortened by 2 bases and J by 5 bases, with 7 bases between the two germline ends. CDR3 length equals 12 residues. CDR1 and CDR2 (germline): SGHAT, FQNNGV. This TCR came from an adult who had recovered from COVID-19. The V and J genes are TRBV11-2 and TRBJ2-7, with D uncertain. Sequences were derived from peripheral blood, sampled after recovery from COVID-19. The CDR3 region is CASSLKVHEQYF. The CDR3 DNA reads TGTGCCAGCAGCTTAAAAGTGCACGAGCAGTACTTC.